The clone carrying this T cell receptor beta chain showed up many times. Its specificity is unknown. The investigators amplified TCR beta CDR3 regions from RNA transcripts. The primer set for the first-round RT-PCR of the TCR CDR3 was HTBI. TCRdb passed the multiplex PCR reads through MiXCR, listing each CDR3 protein once. There are about 710,000 distinct CDR3 sequences in the sample; about a sixth occur only once, and around 7.7% lies in the top ten. V was shortened by 0 bases and J by 8 bases, with 14 bases between the two germline ends. The CDR3 sequence is 14 residues long. Germline-derived CDR1 and CDR2 are GTSNPN and SVGIG (reference sequence). These data come from a study of T cells in Graves' hyperthyroidism and ophthalmopathy. Study conclusions and caveats: Progression to ophthalmopathy was predicted a median of roughly seven months early.

It was 8.5 to 10 ml of fresh peripheral blood that supplied the PBMCs. This TCR was recovered from a man between 18 and 35 years old with Graves' hyperthyroidism. This chain links TRBV30 with TRBJ2-1; D not certain. The sample was blood. CDR3 loop: CAWSVRASDDEQFF. CDR3 in DNA: TGTGCCTGGAGTGTACGGGCTAGTGACGATGAGCAGTTCTTC.